The 23 T cell receptor beta chains listed next were all sequenced from one sample in a study of Graves' ophthalmopathy and Graves' hyperthyroidism. Amplification from RNA transcripts yielded the TCR beta CDR3 regions. First-round RT-PCR with HTBI primers preceded a second-round multiplex PCR. TCRdb re-derived calls from the multiplex PCR reads in MiXCR, one entry per CDR3 protein. The data hold hundreds of thousands of distinct CDR3 sequences, with approximately 39% observed a single time. Sample: peripheral blood. The receptors were gathered from an adult man with Graves' ophthalmopathy.

The chain carries TRBV11-3 and TRBJ2-2; 9 nucleotides agree with TRBD1. V dropped 4 bases and J dropped 12; count of bases not matched to a gene: 9. Germline loops: CDR1 SGHNT, CDR2 YENEEA. The CDR3 covers 14 residues. CDR3 sequence (DNA): TGTGCCAGCAGCTACAGACAGGGGGTGTTGAAGCTGTTTTTT. Amino acids: CASSYRQGVLKLFF. The full variable domain, rest sourced from reference TRBV11-3 and TRBJ2-2, is EAGVVQSPRYKIIEKKQPVAFWCNPISGHNTLYWYLQNLGQGPELLIRYENEEAVDDSQLPKDRFSAERLKGVDSTLKIQPAELGDSAVYLCASSYRQGVLKLFFGEGSRLTVL.

This clonotype was counted a few times. The V gene is TRBV20-1, the J gene TRBJ2-7, with TRBD2 as a possible D gene (5 bases). The CDR3 has 14 amino acids. V was pared by 3 bases and J by 2 bases, with 14 bases between. Germline assignment: CDR1 DFQATT and CDR2 SNEGSKA (reference sequence). The chain's CDR3 is CSASRGFGAYEQYF. CDR3 DNA sequence: TGCAGTGCTAGTCGGGGTTTTGGGGCCTACGAGCAGTACTTC.

The chain couples TRBV29-1 to TRBJ1-2; no clear D gene. Trimming stripped 7 bases from V and 3 bases from J, with 9 bases between. Per germline, CDR1 SQVTM and CDR2 ANQGSEA. CDR3 length: 11 residues. CDR3 protein: CSASEHYGYTF. The CDR3 bases are TGCAGCGCCTCCGAGCACTATGGCTACACCTTC.

At least ten counts were recorded for this clonotype. One end of the junction is discordant with germline, which a read error may explain. The chain joins TRBV6-6 to TRBJ2-7; D call uncertain. The CDR3 is made up of 10 amino acids. Germline CDR1 is MNHNY and CDR2 is SVGAGI (reference sequence). The chain's CDR3 is CASGSYPPHF. DNA of the CDR3: TGTGCCAGCGGAAGTTACCCACCTCACTTC.

The V call is TRBV7-2, the J call TRBJ1-5; D is undetermined. The CDR3 has 16 amino acids. In germline, CDR1 is SGHTA, CDR2 FQGNSA. The ends were cut back, 2 bases at V and 0 bases at J, with 11 bases in the middle. This chain's CDR3 is CASSLMGGNSNQPQHF. The CDR3 nucleotides are TGTGCCAGCAGCTTAATGGGCGGGAATAGCAATCAGCCCCAGCATTTT.

The gene calls are TRBV7-6 and TRBJ2-7, with 10 bases fitting TRBD2. Losses at the gene ends were 6 bases for V and 3 bases for J; bases not matched to a gene: 11. Per germline, CDR1 SGHVS and CDR2 FNYEAQ. The CDR3 loop spans 16 amino acids. The CDR3 region is CASSPLSGRGLYEQYF. The CDR3 nucleotides are TGTGCCAGCAGTCCGTTAAGCGGGAGGGGCCTCTACGAGCAGTACTTC.

This clonotype was counted many times. This chain links TRBV29-1 with TRBJ2-6; perhaps TRBD2 as D (7 bases). The CDR3 has 16 amino acids. Trimming cost V 6 bases and J 4 bases, with 19 bases left between them. The germline CDR1 and CDR2 sequences are SQVTM and ANQGSEA. CDR3 protein: CSVLIWGGRGANVLTF. In nucleotides, the CDR3 is TGCAGCGTCTTAATTTGGGGGGGGCGCGGGGCCAACGTCCTGACTTTC.

This clonotype was recorded many times. In nucleotides, the CDR3 is TGTGCCAGCAGTCCAACCGGGACAGGGACAACTGAAGCTTTCTTT. Encoded protein: CASSPTGTGTTEAFF. The chain links TRBV12-3 or TRBV12-4 to TRBJ1-1; 9 nucleotides align to TRBD1. The CDR3 has 15 amino acids. The V and J ends lost 5 bases and 5 bases, in that order; junction bases with no gene match: 9.

V and J are TRBV10-3 and TRBJ1-1; D perhaps matches TRBD1 (5 bases). The length of the CDR3 is 15 residues. The V end lost 10 bases, the J end lost 0 bases, and 18 bases lay between the germline ends. CDR1 is ENHRY and CDR2 is SYGVKD in the germline V gene. Here the CDR3 reads CASNPGTAMNTEAFF. The CDR3 bases are TGTGCCAGCAACCCAGGGACGGCGATGAACACTGAAGCTTTCTTT.

Only a few counts were recorded for this clonotype. This is likely a read error, given that the CDR3 carries no conserved phenylalanine or tryptophan at its end. The DNA is omitted, as the CDR3 cannot be located on it reliably, and the CDR3 follows TCRdb's listing. This chain joins TRBV19 and TRBJ2-6. 8 amino acids form the CDR3, both terminal residues included. Germline V gene lookup returns CDR1 LNHDA and CDR2 SQIVND (reference sequence). The CDR3 loop reads CASSSRTS.

This clonotype showed up many times. The chain joins TRBV19 to TRBJ1-5; D not resolved. Per the germline V gene, CDR1 is LNHDA and CDR2 is SQIVND (reference sequence). Trimming took off 1 base at V and 6 bases at J, with 10 bases between the two ends. The CDR3 runs 14 residues. DNA for the CDR3: TGTGCCAGTAGTATAGTCCGGGCTGGTCAGCCCCAGCATTTT. It is translated as CASSIVRAGQPQHF. The whole variable domain, remainder taken from reference TRBV19 and TRBJ1-5, is DGGITQSPKYLFRKEGQNVTLSCEQNLNHDAMYWYRQDPGQGLRLIYYSQIVNDFQKGDIAEGYSVSREKKESFPLTVTSAQKNPTAFYLCASSIVRAGQPQHFGDGTRLSIL.

This clonotype was counted a few times. The chain is built from TRBV4-2 and TRBJ2-2; TRBD2 matches 9 bases. V shed 0 bases, J shed 7 bases, and the junction held 12 bases outside the gene matches. The CDR3 is made up of 18 amino acids. Looked up from germline, CDR1 is LGHNA and CDR2 is YNFKEQ. CDR3 DNA: TGTGCCAGCAGCCAAGATGCGGGGGGGGCTGGGTCGATCGGGGAGCTGTTTTTT. Its protein product is CASSQDAGGAGSIGELFF.

The CDR3 protein is CAWSGGLGTGELFF. CDR3 bases: TGTGCCTGGAGCGGGGGGCTTGGCACCGGGGAGCTGTTTTTT. This chain connects TRBV7-7 to TRBJ2-2; 9 bases align to TRBD2. Unmatched junction bases numbered 8, after V lost 11 bases and J lost 4 bases. The germline V gene encodes CDR1 SSHAT and CDR2 FNYEAQ (reference sequence). The CDR3 consists of 14 residues.

The chain joins TRBV12-5 to TRBJ2-7; the match to TRBD2 covers 11 bases. CDR3 length equals 19 residues. Germline V lookup: CDR1 LGHNT, CDR2 FRNRAP. The J segment lost 0 bases and the V segment lost 1 base, leaving 11 bases of the junction unmatched. The CDR3 DNA reads as TGTGCTAGTGGTTTGGAGACTAGCGGGGCTCAAGGTCACTCCTACGAGCAGTACTTC. It translates to CASGLETSGAQGHSYEQYF. The entire variable domain, with the rest obtained from reference TRBV12-5 and TRBJ2-7, is as follows: DARVTQTPRHKVTEMGQEVTMRCQPILGHNTVFWYRQTMMQGLELLAYFRNRAPLDDSGMPKDRFSAEMPDATLATLKIQPSEPRDSAVYFCASGLETSGAQGHSYEQYFGPGTRLTVT.

The table lists this clonotype with many counts. This rearrangement joins TRBV29-1 to TRBJ1-1, with 7 positions matching TRBD1. Germline V gene data show CDR1 as SQVTM and CDR2 as ANQGSEA. V lost 8 bases and J lost 3; bases outside the gene matches: 9. This CDR3 is built from 13 residues. CDR3 region: CSTNRGSDTEAFF. The CDR3 bases are TGCAGCACCAACAGGGGATCGGACACTGAAGCTTTCTTT.

CDR3 in amino acids: CASSYSVGGIGYTF. The CDR3 nucleotides read TGTGCCAGCAGTTACTCGGTAGGGGGCATTGGCTACACCTTC. This chain joins TRBV2 and TRBJ1-2; 7 bases match TRBD1. After removal of 5 bases from V and 7 bases from J, the junction contained 10 bases not matched to a gene. CDR3 length: 14 amino acids. Germline V CDR1 and CDR2: SNHLY, FYNNEI.

This clonotype was seen only a few times. The V and J genes are TRBV13 and TRBJ2-5; D might be TRBD1 or TRBD2, each matching 6 bases. The CDR3 is made up of 15 amino acids. V was trimmed by 6 bases and J by 7 bases, leaving 21 bases between them. Germline CDR1 and CDR2: PRHDT and FYEKMQ (reference sequence). The CDR3 loop reads CASSPLGAGSGTQYF. The CDR3 DNA follows: TGTGCCAGCAGTCCCTTGGGGGCGGGGAGTGGGACCCAGTACTTC. The complete variable domain, with remaining parts taken from reference TRBV13 and TRBJ2-5, reads AAGVIQSPRHLIKEKRETATLKCYPIPRHDTVYWYQQGPGQDPQFLISFYEKMQSDKGSIPDRFSAQQFSDYHSELNMSSLELGDSALYFCASSPLGAGSGTQYFGPGTRLLVL.

This clonotype was seen more than once but under ten times. V usage is TRBV12-3 or TRBV12-4 and J usage is TRBJ1-1, with 9 bases that match TRBD1. This CDR3 is 16 amino acids long. J gave up 0 bases and V 6 bases, and 8 bases lay outside the gene matches. The CDR3 DNA is TGTGCCAGCAGGACGATGACAGGGGGAATGAACACTGAAGCTTTCTTT. Protein sequence: CASRTMTGGMNTEAFF.

In the case of this clonotype: A much larger clone lies a single base off, so this may be a read error. The genes are TRBV12-3 or TRBV12-4 and TRBJ1-1, with D perhaps TRBD1 (5 bases). The CDR3 consists of 15 residues. V gave up 2 bases and J gave up 0 bases, with 10 bases separating them. Here the CDR3 DNA reads TGTGCCAGCAGTTTACCCAGGGCCTTGAACACTGAAGCTTTCTTT. Protein product: CASSLPRALNTEAFF.

This clonotype has more than one count but fewer than ten. The chain employs TRBV4-1 and TRBJ1-2, with D possibly being TRBD1 (5 bases). The CDR3 covers 14 residues. Germline assignment: CDR1 MGHRA and CDR2 YSYEKL. The V and J ends lost 2 bases and 4 bases respectively, with 11 bases between them. The DNA for the CDR3 is TGCGCCAGCAGCCAACCCAGGGAGGGCTATGGCTACACCTTC. Translating gives CASSQPREGYGYTF.

This chain connects TRBV7-3 to TRBJ1-6, with TRBD1 identical over 9 bases. The CDR3 spans 16 residues. V lost 6 bases and J lost 7; bases outside the gene matches: 10. Germline loops: CDR1 SGHTA, CDR2 FQGTGA. The CDR3 loop reads CASRDPTGGGNSPLHF. CDR3 bases: TGTGCCAGCAGAGATCCGACAGGGGGAGGCAATTCACCCCTCCACTTT.

The table lists this clonotype with many counts. The CDR3 DNA sequence: TGTGCCAGTAGTACAGTACAGGGCGGCGAGCAGTACTTC. This sequence encodes CASSTVQGGEQYF. The chain joins TRBV19 to TRBJ2-7; a possible D gene is TRBD1 (6 bases). This CDR3 spans 13 amino acids. Germline V lookup: CDR1 LNHDA, CDR2 SQIVND (reference sequence). V was cut by 4 bases and J by 6 bases, with 13 bases left in between.

This clonotype showed up many times. The chain combines TRBV7-8 with TRBJ1-6; 8 bases align to TRBD1. V shed 2 bases and J 3 bases; nucleotides not matched to a gene: 3. In germline, CDR1 is SGHVS, CDR2 FQNEAQ. The CDR3 length is 16 residues. Here the CDR3 DNA reads TGTGCCAGCAGCTTATCGGGACAGGACTATAATTCACCCCTCCACTTT. The encoded protein is CASSLSGQDYNSPLHF.